Detailed here is one T cell receptor beta chain. Its antigen is unknown. This specimen comes from a study of PD-L1 blockade in urothelial cancer. Turning to the study itself: The patients first took atezolizumab in the mid-2010s, receiving 1,200 mg intravenously every 3 weeks. Study-level results: Tumor-linked clones in blood grew more by 3 weeks in durable-benefit patients.

Germline CDR1 LGHNA, CDR2 YNFKEQ. The V end lost 3 bases, the J end lost 9 bases, and 12 bases lay between the germline ends. This CDR3 has 13 amino acids. As for time point: pretreatment peripheral blood. Data came from immunoSEQ multiplex PCR; TCRdb stores just in-frame clones and leaves some out. The sample includes some 100,000 clones, about 89% of them seen just once. Sequencing was performed on PBMCs, taken around atezolizumab (anti-PD-L1) treatment. The gene calls are TRBV4-2 and TRBJ2-4; D is unresolved. The receptor comes from a woman older than 75 with urothelial cancer. The CDR3 sequence is CASSQTPPSIQYF. In DNA form, the CDR3 reads TGTGCCAGCAGCCAGACTCCGCCCAGCATTCAGTACTTC.